These 11 T cell receptor beta chains came from one sample sequenced in a study of shared clonotypes between healthy human individuals. The repertoire was sequenced with immunoSEQ multiplex PCR; TCRdb's copy has only in-frame clones and lacks some. The repertoire consists of some 1 million clones, with roughly 70% occurring once and the leading ten covering about 1.5%. The sequenced sample consisted of memory CD4+ T cells sorted from blood. Noted subset: CD45RA-negative fraction. These receptors came from a man younger than 30 in good health.

The gene calls are TRBV9 and TRBJ2-6; D tentatively reads TRBD1 or TRBD2 (5 bases each). The CDR3 length is 16 residues. CDR1 is SGDLS and CDR2 is YYNGEE in the germline V gene. V was pared by 1 base and J by 0 bases, with 8 bases between. The CDR3: CASSVWDRSGANVLTF. The CDR3 nucleotides read TGTGCCAGCAGCGTATGGGACCGCTCTGGGGCCAACGTCCTGACTTTC.

This chain uses TRBV5-4 with TRBJ2-7; possibly TRBD1 for D (6 bases). The CDR3 is 16 residues long. Trimming removed 4 bases from V and 6 bases from J, with 23 bases in between. The germline gives CDR1 SGHNT, CDR2 YYREEE (reference sequence). This chain's CDR3 is CASSRGGGGVPLEQYF. The CDR3 bases are TGTGCCAGCAGCCGAGGGGGTGGGGGAGTTCCCCTCGAGCAGTACTTC.

The chain carries TRBV5-1 and TRBJ2-5; 8 bases are a match to TRBD2. The CDR3 length is 16 residues. The germline gives CDR1 SGHRS, CDR2 YFSETQ. Trimming took 4 bases from V and 1 from J; bases not matched to a gene: 9. The CDR3 protein is CASSLRPGGAQETQYF. DNA of the CDR3: TGCGCCAGCAGCCTCCGTCCCGGGGGGGCCCAAGAGACCCAGTACTTC.

To note about this clone: Germline is not matched at one junction end, which may reflect a read error. The V and J genes are TRBV6-5 and TRBJ2-7; D not certain. The CDR3 sequence is 12 residues long. CDR1 and CDR2 from the germline V gene are MNHEY and SVGAGI. The CDR3 is CAISASSYEQYF. CDR3 bases: TGTGCCATCAGTGCCTCCTCCTACGAGCAGTACTTC.

This clone was seen just once. The rearrangement uses TRBV7-2 and TRBJ1-5; the match to TRBD1 covers 7 bases. This CDR3 has 14 residues. In germline, CDR1 is SGHTA, CDR2 FQGNSA. Losses at the gene ends were 1 base for V and 6 bases for J; bases not matched to a gene: 3. The CDR3 DNA sequence: TGTGCCAGCAGCTTAGAAGGGGGCTTTCAGCCCCAGCATTTT. As protein: CASSLEGGFQPQHF.

This clone was counted only a few times. The sample contains more than one DNA sequence encoding this CDR3. The rearrangement joins TRBV18 to TRBJ1-1; D unclear. The germline V gene has CDR1 KGHSH and CDR2 LQKENI. CDR3 size: 13 residues. The V end lost 2 bases, the J end lost 1 base, and 5 bases lay between the germline ends. The CDR3 spells CASSPDGNTEAFF. CDR3 DNA: TGTGCCAGCTCACCAGACGGGAACACTGAAGCTTTCTTT.

This clone was detected only a few times. The CDR3 is CASSQGSGISYNEQFF. CDR3 coding DNA: TGTGCCAGCAGCCAGGGTAGCGGGATCTCCTACAATGAGCAGTTCTTC. The V gene is TRBV14, the J gene TRBJ2-1; 8 nucleotides match TRBD2. Germline lookup yields CDR1 SGHDN and CDR2 FVKESK. CDR3 length equals 16 residues. J lost 0 bases, V lost 3 bases, and 4 bases had no gene match.

The V and J genes are TRBV4-2 and TRBJ2-2; TRBD2 matches 8 bases. CDR1 and CDR2 from the germline V gene are LGHNA and YNFKEQ. The CDR3 length is 17 residues. The J segment lost 4 bases and the V segment lost 0 bases, leaving 7 bases of the junction unmatched. The CDR3 coding sequence is TGTGCCAGCAGCCAAGATCAGAGCGGGGGTGGCACCGGGGAGCTGTTTTTT. Translating gives CASSQDQSGGGTGELFF.

The genes are TRBV2 and TRBJ2-1; 10 bases are a match to TRBD2. This CDR3 contains 14 residues. Germline-derived CDR1 and CDR2 are SNHLY and FYNNEI. V shed 7 bases and J 8 bases; nucleotides not matched to a gene: 8. The CDR3 region has the DNA TGTGCCAGCATCCTAGCGGGAGTTGCCCATGAGCAGTTCTTC. Translated, it gives CASILAGVAHEQFF.

The chain combines TRBV7-2 with TRBJ2-1; the match to TRBD2 covers 14 bases. CDR1 and CDR2 (germline): SGHTA, FQGNSA. V shed 5 bases, J shed 16 bases, and the junction held 10 bases outside the gene matches. CDR3 length: 14 amino acids. CDR3 DNA: TGTGCCAGCAGCCCCGACGGGACTAGCGGGAGTACTTTCTTC. The encoded protein is CASSPDGTSGSTFF.

The J gene is TRBJ2-2, the V gene TRBV27; a possible D gene is TRBD2 (5 bases). CDR3 length equals 14 residues. Trimming removed 6 bases at V and 5 bases at J, with 13 bases between. Germline V gene sequence: CDR1 MNHEY, CDR2 SMNVEV (reference sequence). The CDR3 bases are TGTGCCAGCAGCCGGGGTTTGAGTACCGGGGAGCTGTTTTTT. It specifies CASSRGLSTGELFF.